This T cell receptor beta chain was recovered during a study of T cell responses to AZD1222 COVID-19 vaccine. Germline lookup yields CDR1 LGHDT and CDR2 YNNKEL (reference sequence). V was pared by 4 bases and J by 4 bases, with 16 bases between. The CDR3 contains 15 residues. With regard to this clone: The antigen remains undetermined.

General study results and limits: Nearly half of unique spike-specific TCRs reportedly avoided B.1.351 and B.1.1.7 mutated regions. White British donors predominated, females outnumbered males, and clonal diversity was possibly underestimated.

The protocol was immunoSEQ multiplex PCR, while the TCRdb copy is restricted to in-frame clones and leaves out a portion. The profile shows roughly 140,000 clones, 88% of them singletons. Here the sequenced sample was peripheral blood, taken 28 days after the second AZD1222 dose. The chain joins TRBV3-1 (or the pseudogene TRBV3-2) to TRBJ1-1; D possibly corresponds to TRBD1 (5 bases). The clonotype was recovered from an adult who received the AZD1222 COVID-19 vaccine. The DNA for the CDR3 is TGTGCCAGCAGCCTGGTCAGGGCCATGACCACTGAAGCTTTCTTT. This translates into CASSLVRAMTTEAFF.